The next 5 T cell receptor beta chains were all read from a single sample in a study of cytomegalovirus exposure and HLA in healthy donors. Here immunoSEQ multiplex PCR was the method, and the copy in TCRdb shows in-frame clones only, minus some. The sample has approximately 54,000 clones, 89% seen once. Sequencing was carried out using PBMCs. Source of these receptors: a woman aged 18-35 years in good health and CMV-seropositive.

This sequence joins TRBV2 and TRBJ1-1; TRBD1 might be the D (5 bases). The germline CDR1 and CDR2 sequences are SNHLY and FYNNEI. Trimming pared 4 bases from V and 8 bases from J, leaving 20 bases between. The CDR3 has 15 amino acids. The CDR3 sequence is CASSVGVGSSSEAFF. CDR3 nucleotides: TGTGCCAGCAGTGTAGGGGTTGGATCGTCTTCGGAAGCTTTCTTT.

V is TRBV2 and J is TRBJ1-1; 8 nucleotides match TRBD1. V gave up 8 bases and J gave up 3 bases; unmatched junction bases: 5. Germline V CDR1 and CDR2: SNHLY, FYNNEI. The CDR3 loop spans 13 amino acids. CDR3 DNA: TGTGCCAGCCTACTGGACAGGGACACTGAAGCTTTCTTT. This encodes CASLLDRDTEAFF.

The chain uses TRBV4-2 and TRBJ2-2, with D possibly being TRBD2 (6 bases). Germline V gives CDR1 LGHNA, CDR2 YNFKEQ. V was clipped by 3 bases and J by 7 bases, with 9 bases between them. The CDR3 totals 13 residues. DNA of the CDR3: TGTGCCAGCAGCCAGGGGACTCGCGGGGAGCTGTTTTTT. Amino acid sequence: CASSQGTRGELFF.

Here the CDR3 reads CASSPDSSHTQYF. For the CDR3, the DNA is TGTGCCAGCAGCCCCGACAGCTCCCATACGCAGTATTTT. The chain recombines TRBV7-9 with TRBJ2-3, with D maybe TRBD1 (5 bases). Deletions cut 5 bases from V and 7 bases from J, with 13 bases between. CDR1 and CDR2 (germline): SEHNR, FQNEAQ (reference sequence). The CDR3 is 13 residues long. The whole variable domain, filled in from reference TRBV7-9 and TRBJ2-3, reads DTGVSQNPRHKITKRGQNVTFRCDPISEHNRLYWYRQTLGQGPEFLTYFQNEAQLEKSRLLSDRFSAERPKGSFSTLEIQRTEQGDSAMYLCASSPDSSHTQYFGPGTRLTVL.

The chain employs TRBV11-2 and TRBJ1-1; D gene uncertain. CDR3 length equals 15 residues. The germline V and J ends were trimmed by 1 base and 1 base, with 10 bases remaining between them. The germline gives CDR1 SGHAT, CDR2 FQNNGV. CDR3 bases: TGTGCCAGCAGCTTAGTTCCGGGAAGGAACACTGAAGCTTTCTTT. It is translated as CASSLVPGRNTEAFF.